The 30 T cell receptor beta chains below were found in one sample sequenced in a study of metastatic and nonmetastatic thyroid tumors. Patients underwent thyroid surgery, and none had received any treatment before it. TCRdb re-analyzed the PCR reads using MiXCR. The sample has 7,000 to 8,500 clones; 25% to 35% are singletons. The sample comprised adjacent normal tissue. The receptors come from a male donor with papillary thyroid cancer or a benign thyroid nodule (not recorded which). Some clones in this sample may be carry-over from other donors' samples.

This clone was counted only a few times. The chain is built from TRBV25-1 and TRBJ2-1; no clear D. The CDR3 loop spans 20 amino acids. V lost 6 bases, J lost 5 bases, and 32 bases lay in between. CDR1 is MGHDK and CDR2 is SYGVNS in the germline V gene. DNA of the CDR3: TGTGCCAGCAGCGCCACAACCCATTTTAAGACGGGTGGTGTGGACAATGAGCAGTTCTTC. Residues: CASSATTHFKTGGVDNEQFF.

This clone was detected only a few times. The rearrangement joins TRBV6-1 to TRBJ1-2; D gene ambiguous. CDR1 is MNHNS, CDR2 SASEGT, per germline. V lost 8 bases to trimming and J lost 0 bases, with 16 bases between them. The CDR3 has 15 residues. CDR3 nucleotide sequence: TGTGCCAGCGGAGGATCGTCGGACTCTAACTATGGCTACACCTTC. This sequence encodes CASGGSSDSNYGYTF.

V is TRBV19 and J is TRBJ2-7; TRBD1 matches at 9 bases. V was pared by 3 bases and J by 3 bases, with 6 bases of the junction left unmatched. The CDR3 sequence is 15 residues long. Germline V gene data show CDR1 as LNHDA and CDR2 as SQIVND (reference sequence). This chain's CDR3 is CASSIITGGYYEQYF. In nucleotides, the CDR3 is TGTGCCAGTAGTATTATCACAGGGGGCTACTACGAGCAGTACTTC. The full variable domain, completed using reference TRBV19 and TRBJ2-7, is DGGITQSPKYLFRKEGQNVTLSCEQNLNHDAMYWYRQDPGQGLRLIYYSQIVNDFQKGDIAEGYSVSREKKESFPLTVTSAQKNPTAFYLCASSIITGGYYEQYFGPGTRLTVT.

The chain employs TRBV7-2 and TRBJ2-7; 8 nucleotides line up with TRBD1. The CDR3 consists of 14 residues. Germline CDR1 reads SGHTA; CDR2 reads FQGNSA. With V trimmed by 4 bases and J by 5 bases, 7 bases remained unmatched. CDR3 nucleotides: TGTGCCAGCAGCTACAGGACAGGGAAGCACGAGCAGTACTTC. Protein sequence: CASSYRTGKHEQYF. The entire variable domain, with the rest obtained from reference TRBV7-2 and TRBJ2-7, is as follows: GAGVSQSPSNKVTEKGKDVELRCDPISGHTALYWYRQSLGQGLEFLIYFQGNSAPDKSGLPSDRFSAERTGGSVSTLTIQRTQQEDSAVYLCASSYRTGKHEQYFGPGTRLTVT.

This clone occurred many times. This sequence joins TRBV5-4 and TRBJ1-6; D gene uncertain. The germline V gene encodes CDR1 SGHNT and CDR2 YYREEE (reference sequence). V lost 2 bases and J 9 bases, leaving 15 bases between the germline ends. The CDR3 is 15 residues long. CDR3 in amino acids: CASSLEGGLSSPLHF. CDR3 DNA: TGTGCCAGCAGCTTAGAGGGAGGGCTGAGTTCACCCCTCCACTTT.

This clone has a count of ten or more. J is TRBJ2-1 and V is TRBV19; 9 bases line up with TRBD1. Germline trimming cut 6 bases from V and 7 bases from J; bases unmatched to any gene: 10. The CDR3 is 15 amino acids. The V gene's germline CDR1 is LNHDA and CDR2 SQIVND (reference sequence). The CDR3 sequence is CASSAGGQGTNEQFF. The DNA of the CDR3 is TGTGCCAGTAGCGCTGGGGGACAGGGCACGAATGAGCAGTTCTTC.

This clone has a handful of counts. V is TRBV6-1 and J is TRBJ1-6; tentatively, D is TRBD1 (6 bases). In germline, CDR1 is MNHNS, CDR2 SASEGT. The V end lost 6 bases, the J end lost 8 bases, and 20 bases lay between the germline ends. The CDR3 extends over 16 amino acids. This CDR3 reads CASRRRQAGADSPLHF. In DNA, the CDR3 is TGTGCCAGCAGAAGAAGACAGGCCGGGGCGGATTCACCCCTCCACTTT.

This clone was detected ten times or more. V usage is TRBV11-3 and J usage is TRBJ2-3, with 9 bases matching TRBD1. V shed 5 bases and J 4 bases; nucleotides not matched to a gene: 1. Germline CDR1 is SGHNT and CDR2 is YENEEA. The CDR3 is made up of 13 amino acids. CDR3 DNA sequence: TGTGCCAGCAGCAACAGGGGGCCAGATACGCAGTATTTT. Its protein product is CASSNRGPDTQYF.

This clone was found a few times. Germline and junction disagree at one end, which may indicate a read error. The chain recombines TRBV28 with TRBJ1-5; D is unresolved. This CDR3 has 15 residues. Germline CDR1 MDHEN, CDR2 SYDVKM. CDR3 in DNA: TGTGCCAGCGGTTTATCTCGGGCAAGCAATCAGAACCAGCATTTT. This gives the protein CASGLSRASNQNQHF.

The table lists this clone with a few counts. The chain recombines TRBV7-6 with TRBJ1-6; D is ambiguous. The V gene's germline CDR1 is SGHVS and CDR2 FNYEAQ. The CDR3 has 16 residues. V lost 5 bases to trimming and J lost 0 bases, with 11 bases between them. CDR3 sequence reads: CASSESRSSYNSPLHF. CDR3 DNA sequence: TGTGCCAGCAGCGAATCCAGGAGCTCCTATAATTCACCCCTCCACTTT.

The genes are TRBV27 and TRBJ2-2; D possibly corresponds to TRBD1 (5 bases). The V gene's germline CDR1 is MNHEY and CDR2 SMNVEV (reference sequence). This CDR3 comprises 14 residues. V was shortened by 4 bases and J by 5 bases, with 11 bases between the two germline ends. CDR3 amino acids: CASSSFQGTGELFF. In nucleotides, the CDR3 is TGTGCCAGCAGTTCATTTCAGGGTACCGGGGAGCTGTTTTTT.

At least ten counts were recorded for this clone. CDR3 protein: CASSSAGTEETQYF. CDR3 nucleotide sequence: TGTGCCAGCAGCTCCGCCGGGACAGAAGAGACCCAGTACTTC. This sequence joins TRBV13 and TRBJ2-5, with 7 bases aligning to TRBD1. The V gene's germline CDR1 is PRHDT and CDR2 FYEKMQ (reference sequence). V was clipped by 4 bases and J by 3 bases; unmatched bases: 5. The CDR3 runs to 14 residues.

This clone has more than one count but fewer than ten. The gene calls are TRBV20-1 and TRBJ2-1, with TRBD2 matching over 13 bases. Germline CDR1 DFQATT, CDR2 SNEGSKA (reference sequence). This CDR3 region has 17 residues. The V segment lost 6 bases and the J segment 0 bases; nucleotides outside the gene matches: 8. Here the CDR3 DNA reads TGCAGTGCCCGGACTAGCGGGGGAACAAACTCCTACAATGAGCAGTTCTTC. It specifies CSARTSGGTNSYNEQFF.

The V and J genes are TRBV5-1 and TRBJ1-1; D gene ambiguous. Trimming removed 2 bases at V and 2 bases at J, with 4 bases between. This CDR3 comprises 12 residues. Looked up from germline, CDR1 is SGHRS and CDR2 is YFSETQ. The CDR3 coding sequence is TGCGCCAGCAGCTTAGACAACACTGAAGCTTTCTTT. It encodes CASSLDNTEAFF.

Relative to its sample, this clone is large. The genes are TRBV6-1 and TRBJ1-1; D may be TRBD1 (5 bases). The germline gives CDR1 MNHNS, CDR2 SASEGT. This CDR3 spans 12 amino acids. Trimming left V 5 bases short and J 5 bases short, with 9 bases between. This CDR3 reads CASSPQGTEAFF. CDR3 coding DNA: TGTGCCAGCAGTCCTCAGGGAACTGAAGCTTTCTTT.

This clone has at least ten counts. This chain uses TRBV9 with TRBJ1-1, with 8 nucleotides matching TRBD1. The CDR3 runs 14 residues. Germline values: CDR1 SGDLS, CDR2 YYNGEE. The ends lost 3 bases at V and 5 bases at J; junction bases unmatched: 6. The CDR3 DNA follows: TGTGCCAGCAGCGAGGGGACAGGACTTACTGAAGCTTTCTTT. It translates to CASSEGTGLTEAFF.

This clone is classed as medium-sized. The V gene is TRBV10-3, the J gene TRBJ2-2; no clear D gene. This CDR3 is 15 amino acids long. The germline V gene has CDR1 ENHRY and CDR2 SYGVKD. Trimming stripped 0 bases from V and 5 bases from J, with 10 bases between. The CDR3 region is CAISESQATTGELFF. In DNA, the CDR3 is TGTGCCATCAGTGAGTCGCAAGCCACAACCGGGGAGCTGTTTTTT.

CDR3 coding DNA: TGTGCCAGCAGCCGGAAGGACAGCGGGGGGGCCCCAGATACGCAGTATTTT. This gives the protein CASSRKDSGGAPDTQYF. V and J are TRBV4-2 and TRBJ2-3; 10 bases match TRBD2. Germline assignment: CDR1 LGHNA and CDR2 YNFKEQ. Trimming took 4 bases from V and 4 from J; bases not matched to a gene: 11. The length of the CDR3 is 17 residues.

This clone is labeled as medium-sized. This chain connects TRBV6-1 to TRBJ1-5, with unresolved D. From germline, CDR1 is MNHNS and CDR2 SASEGT. Trimming removed 10 bases at V and 4 bases at J, with 14 bases between. The CDR3 loop spans 13 amino acids. Written as DNA, the CDR3 is TGTGCCACACAGAACCCAGCAAATCAGCCCCAGCATTTT. Amino acids: CATQNPANQPQHF.

The chain couples TRBV7-6 to TRBJ2-3, with 10 bases fitting TRBD2. The CDR3 covers 17 residues. Germline values: CDR1 SGHVS, CDR2 FNYEAQ. J lost 1 base, V lost 5 bases, and 9 bases had no gene match. DNA for the CDR3: TGTGCCAGCAGCACTAGGGGGACTAGCGTTGGCACAGATACGCAGTATTTT. Amino acids: CASSTRGTSVGTDTQYF.

J is TRBJ1-2 and V is TRBV7-3; the match to TRBD1 covers 10 bases. J gave up 7 bases and V 2 bases, and 4 bases lay outside the gene matches. The germline V gene encodes CDR1 SGHTA and CDR2 FQGTGA. The CDR3 runs 14 residues. The CDR3 is CASSLVTGGFGYTF. For the CDR3, the DNA is TGTGCCAGCAGCTTAGTGACAGGGGGCTTTGGCTACACCTTC.

This chain uses TRBV6-1 with TRBJ1-1; D unresolved. From germline, CDR1 is MNHNS and CDR2 SASEGT. The CDR3 covers 11 residues. V was cut by 10 bases and J by 5 bases, with 11 bases left in between. The CDR3 sequence is CATKKGTEAFF. The CDR3 DNA follows: TGTGCCACAAAGAAAGGTACTGAAGCTTTCTTT.

This chain uses TRBV27 with TRBJ1-1; 7 bases align to TRBD1. CDR3 length equals 13 residues. Germline CDR1 and CDR2: MNHEY and SMNVEV (reference sequence). V dropped 5 bases and J dropped 1; count of bases not matched to a gene: 1. CDR3 loop: CASSRTGNTEAFF. The CDR3 DNA reads TGTGCCAGCAGTCGGACAGGGAACACTGAAGCTTTCTTT.

This clone is categorized as medium-sized. The chain links TRBV20-1 to TRBJ1-1; 8 nucleotides agree with TRBD1. CDR1 and CDR2 from the germline V gene are DFQATT and SNEGSKA (reference sequence). The CDR3 sequence is 17 residues long. V trimming: 0 bases; J trimming: 2 bases; junction bases outside the gene matches: 11. Here the CDR3 reads CSARDPSRGRGNTEAFF. The CDR3 nucleotides read TGCAGTGCTAGAGATCCCAGCAGGGGGCGAGGAAACACTGAAGCTTTCTTT.

The rearrangement joins TRBV19 to TRBJ2-7; 14 nucleotides match TRBD2. The CDR3 totals 14 residues. Germline loops: CDR1 LNHDA, CDR2 SQIVND (reference sequence). Trimming took 9 bases from V and 11 from J; bases not matched to a gene: 12. In nucleotides, the CDR3 is TGTGCCAGCATCCCGACCGGGACTAGCGGGAGTAAGTACTTC. Translated, it gives CASIPTGTSGSKYF. The full variable domain, rest sourced from reference TRBV19 and TRBJ2-7, is DGGITQSPKYLFRKEGQNVTLSCEQNLNHDAMYWYRQDPGQGLRLIYYSQIVNDFQKGDIAEGYSVSREKKESFPLTVTSAQKNPTAFYLCASIPTGTSGSKYFGPGTRLTVT.

J is TRBJ1-1 and V is TRBV30; TRBD1 might be the D (5 bases). Trimming pared 2 bases from V and 6 bases from J, leaving 13 bases between. This CDR3 comprises 13 residues. CDR1 and CDR2 from the germline V gene are GTSNPN and SVGIG (reference sequence). CDR3: CAWSRGAGAEAFF. Written as DNA, the CDR3 is TGTGCCTGGAGTAGAGGGGCTGGAGCTGAAGCTTTCTTT.

The rearrangement uses TRBV6-1 and TRBJ1-5, with D unclear. V was cut by 6 bases and J by 1 base, with 16 bases left in between. This CDR3 has 16 residues. Per the germline V gene, CDR1 is MNHNS and CDR2 is SASEGT. The CDR3 reads CASSHPGSTSNQPQHF. In DNA form, the CDR3 reads TGTGCCAGCAGCCACCCCGGCAGCACCAGCAATCAGCCCCAGCATTTT.

A note on this clone: Since no conserved phenylalanine or tryptophan closes the CDR3, a read error is the likely cause. The CDR3 region is CSRSSPPGTQHL. CDR3 coding DNA: TGTTCAAGAAGTTCCCCCCCAGGGACGCAGCATTTA. The gene calls are TRBV27 and TRBJ1-5, with D perhaps TRBD1 (5 bases). CDR1 is MNHEY, CDR2 SMNVEV, per germline (reference sequence). The CDR3 loop spans 12 amino acids.

The chain couples TRBV12-3 or TRBV12-4 to TRBJ2-1, with 7 positions matching TRBD1. V was pared by 3 bases and J by 1 base, with 3 bases of the junction left unmatched. CDR3 size: 15 residues. The CDR3 loop is CASSLGTASYNEQFF. CDR3 bases: TGTGCCAGCAGTTTGGGGACAGCTTCCTACAATGAGCAGTTCTTC.

The chain links TRBV9 to TRBJ2-4; D might be TRBD2 (6 bases). Looked up from germline, CDR1 is SGDLS and CDR2 is YYNGEE. This CDR3 spans 15 amino acids. V shed 4 bases and J shed 2 bases, with 13 bases lying between them. CDR3 sequence reads: CASSLVGGTKNIQYF. The CDR3, as DNA: TGTGCCAGCAGCCTAGTGGGGGGAACCAAAAACATTCAGTACTTC.